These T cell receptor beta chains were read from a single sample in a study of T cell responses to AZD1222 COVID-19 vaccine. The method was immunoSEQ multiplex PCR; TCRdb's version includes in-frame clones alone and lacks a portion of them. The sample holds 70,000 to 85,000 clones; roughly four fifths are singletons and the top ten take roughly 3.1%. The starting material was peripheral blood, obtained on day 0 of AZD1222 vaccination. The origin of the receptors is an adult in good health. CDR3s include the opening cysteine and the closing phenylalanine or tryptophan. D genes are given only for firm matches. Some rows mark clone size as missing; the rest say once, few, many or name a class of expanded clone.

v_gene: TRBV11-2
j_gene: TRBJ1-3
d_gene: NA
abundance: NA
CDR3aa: CASSLLDRRGNTIYF
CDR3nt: TGTGCCAGCAGCTTATTAGACCGGAGGGGAAACACCATATATTTT

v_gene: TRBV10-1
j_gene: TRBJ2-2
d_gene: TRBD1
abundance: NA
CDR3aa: CASPQGDRAGELFF
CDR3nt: TGCGCCAGCCCCCAAGGGGACAGAGCCGGGGAGCTGTTTTTT

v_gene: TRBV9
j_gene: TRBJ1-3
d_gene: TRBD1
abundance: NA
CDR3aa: CASTEGTGPGNTIYF
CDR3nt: TGTGCCAGCACCGAGGGGACAGGGCCTGGAAACACCATATATTTT

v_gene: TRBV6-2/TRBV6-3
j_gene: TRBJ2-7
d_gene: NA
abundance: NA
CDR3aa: CASRFTPPYEQYF
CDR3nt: TGTGCCAGCCGTTTCACGCCGCCCTACGAGCAGTACTTC

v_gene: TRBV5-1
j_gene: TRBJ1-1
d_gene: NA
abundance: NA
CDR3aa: CASSLPRSQGNTEAFF
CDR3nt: TGCGCCAGCAGCTTGCCCCGGTCTCAGGGAAACACTGAAGCTTTCTTT

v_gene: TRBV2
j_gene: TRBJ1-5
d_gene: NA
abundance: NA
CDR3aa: CASMPGEGQPQHF
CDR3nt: TGTGCCAGCATGCCCGGGGAAGGGCAGCCCCAGCATTTT

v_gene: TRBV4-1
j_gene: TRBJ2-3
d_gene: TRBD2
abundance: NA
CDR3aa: CASSPERETANTDTQYF
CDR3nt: TGCGCCAGCAGCCCAGAGCGGGAGACCGCTAACACAGATACGCAGTATTTT

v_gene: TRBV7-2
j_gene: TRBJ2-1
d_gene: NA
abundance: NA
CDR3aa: CATTRDGSYNEQFF
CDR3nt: TGTGCAACCACCCGGGACGGCTCCTACAATGAGCAGTTCTTC

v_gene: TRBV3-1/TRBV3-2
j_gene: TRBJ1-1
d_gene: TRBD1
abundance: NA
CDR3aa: CASSPRQGAGNTEAFF
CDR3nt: TGTGCCAGCAGCCCACGACAGGGGGCTGGGAACACTGAAGCTTTCTTT

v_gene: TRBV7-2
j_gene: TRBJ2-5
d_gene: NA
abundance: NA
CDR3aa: CASSLVGYQETQYF
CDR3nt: TGTGCCAGCAGCTTAGTGGGCTACCAAGAGACCCAGTACTTC

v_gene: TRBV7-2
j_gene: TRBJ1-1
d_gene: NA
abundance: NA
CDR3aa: CASRYTGYMNTEAFF
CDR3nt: TGTGCCAGCAGATATACAGGTTACATGAACACTGAAGCTTTCTTT

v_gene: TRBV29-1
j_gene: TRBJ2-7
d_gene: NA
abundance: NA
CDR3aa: CSVEARDDEQYF
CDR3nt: TGCAGCGTTGAAGCCAGGGACGACGAGCAGTACTTC

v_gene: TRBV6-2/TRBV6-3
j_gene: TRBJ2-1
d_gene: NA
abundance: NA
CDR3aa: CASSSAGTLYNEQFF
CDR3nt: TGTGCCAGCAGTTCCGCCGGGACCCTCTACAATGAGCAGTTCTTC

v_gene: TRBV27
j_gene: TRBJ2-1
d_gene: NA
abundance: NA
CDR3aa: CASSLGYGVSSYNEQFF
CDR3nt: TGTGCCAGCAGTTTGGGGTATGGGGTGAGCTCCTACAATGAGCAGTTCTTC

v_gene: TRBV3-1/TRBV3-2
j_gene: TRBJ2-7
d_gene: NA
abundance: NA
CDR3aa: CASSHEAWGTEQYF
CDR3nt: TGTGCCAGCAGCCACGAGGCTTGGGGTACCGAGCAGTACTTC

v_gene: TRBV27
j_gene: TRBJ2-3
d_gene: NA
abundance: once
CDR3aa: CASTAGLTDTQYF
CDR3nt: TGTGCCAGCACGGCGGGGCTCACAGATACGCAGTATTTT

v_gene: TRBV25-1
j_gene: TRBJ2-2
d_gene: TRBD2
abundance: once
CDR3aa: CASTGGRTGELFF
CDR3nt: TGTGCCAGCACGGGGGGGCGAACCGGGGAGCTGTTTTTT

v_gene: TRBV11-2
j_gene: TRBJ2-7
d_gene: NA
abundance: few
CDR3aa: CASSGRSVEQYF
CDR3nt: TGTGCCAGCAGCGGTAGATCGGTCGAGCAGTACTTC

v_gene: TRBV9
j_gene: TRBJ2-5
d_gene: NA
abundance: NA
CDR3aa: CASSVDQGKLETQYF
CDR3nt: TGTGCCAGCAGCGTAGATCAAGGGAAGTTGGAGACCCAGTACTTC

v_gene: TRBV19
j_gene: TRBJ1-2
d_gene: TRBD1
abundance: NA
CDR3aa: CASSKDRGSGYTF
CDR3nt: TGTGCCAGTAGTAAGGACAGGGGGAGCGGCTACACCTTC

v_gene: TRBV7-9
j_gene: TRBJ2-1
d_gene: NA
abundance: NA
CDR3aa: CASSRAEPEQFF
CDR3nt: TGTGCCAGCAGCCGGGCCGAACCTGAGCAGTTCTTC

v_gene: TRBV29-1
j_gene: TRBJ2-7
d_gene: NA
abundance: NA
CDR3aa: CSVEETDYEQYF
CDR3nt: TGCAGCGTTGAAGAGACCGACTACGAGCAGTACTTC

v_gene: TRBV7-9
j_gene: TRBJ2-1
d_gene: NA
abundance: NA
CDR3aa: CASSLATGNEQFF
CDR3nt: TGTGCCAGCAGCTTAGCGACGGGGAATGAGCAGTTCTTC

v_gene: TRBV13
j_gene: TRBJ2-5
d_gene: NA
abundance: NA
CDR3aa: CASSERAKETQYF
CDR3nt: TGTGCCAGCAGCGAGCGGGCGAAAGAGACCCAGTACTTC

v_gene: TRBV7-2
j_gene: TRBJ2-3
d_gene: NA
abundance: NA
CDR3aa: CASSGTGTSTDTQYF
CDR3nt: TGTGCCAGCAGCGGAACCGGGACAAGCACAGATACGCAGTATTTT

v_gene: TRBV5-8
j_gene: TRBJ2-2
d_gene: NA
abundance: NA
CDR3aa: CASRPGLVNTGELFF
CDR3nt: TGTGCCAGCAGGCCGGGACTCGTCAACACCGGGGAGCTGTTTTTT

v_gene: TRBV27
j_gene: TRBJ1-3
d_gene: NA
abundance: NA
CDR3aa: CASKGVQVGRGTGNTIYF
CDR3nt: TGTGCCAGCAAGGGGGTTCAGGTGGGCAGGGGTACTGGAAACACCATATATTTT

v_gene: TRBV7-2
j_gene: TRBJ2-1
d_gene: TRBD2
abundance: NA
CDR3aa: CASSLRVSVAGKGEQFF
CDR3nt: TGTGCCAGCAGCTTAAGGGTATCGGTAGCGGGGAAGGGTGAGCAGTTCTTC

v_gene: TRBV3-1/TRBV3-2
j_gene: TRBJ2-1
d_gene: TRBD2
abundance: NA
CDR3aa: CASSQGLAGGLNEQFF
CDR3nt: TGTGCCAGCAGCCAAGGATTGGCGGGAGGGCTAAATGAGCAGTTCTTC

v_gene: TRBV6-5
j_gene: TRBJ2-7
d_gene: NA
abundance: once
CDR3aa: CASKGPSYEQYF
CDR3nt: TGTGCCAGCAAAGGTCCTTCCTACGAGCAGTACTTC

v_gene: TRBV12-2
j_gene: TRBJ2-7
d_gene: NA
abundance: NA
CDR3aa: CASRLSRTSGASYEQYF
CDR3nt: TGTGCAAGTCGCTTATCTCGGACTAGCGGGGCCTCCTACGAGCAGTACTTC

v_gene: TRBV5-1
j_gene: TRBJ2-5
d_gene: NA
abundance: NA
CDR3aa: CASSQGTSQETQYF
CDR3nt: TGCGCCAGCAGCCAGGGGACATCTCAAGAGACCCAGTACTTC

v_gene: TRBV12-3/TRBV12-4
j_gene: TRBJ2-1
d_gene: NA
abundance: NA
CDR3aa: CASSRALHNEQFF
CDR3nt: TGTGCCAGCAGTAGGGCGCTCCACAATGAGCAGTTCTTC

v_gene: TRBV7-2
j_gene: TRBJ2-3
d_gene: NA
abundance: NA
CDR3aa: CATDPTGNSDTQYF
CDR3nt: TGTGCCACAGACCCAACAGGGAACTCAGATACGCAGTATTTT

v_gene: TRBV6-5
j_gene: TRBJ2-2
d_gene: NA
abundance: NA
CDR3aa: CASRIGRDTGELFF
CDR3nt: TGTGCCAGCAGAATAGGCCGAGACACCGGGGAGCTGTTTTTT

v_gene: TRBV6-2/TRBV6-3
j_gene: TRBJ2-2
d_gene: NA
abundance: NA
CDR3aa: CASSSGTLNTGELFF
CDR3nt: TGTGCCAGCAGTTCTGGGACACTGAACACCGGGGAGCTGTTTTTT

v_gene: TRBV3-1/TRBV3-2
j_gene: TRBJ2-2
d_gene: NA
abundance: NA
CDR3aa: CASSQDTGELFF
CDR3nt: TGTGCCAGCAGCCAAGATACCGGGGAGCTGTTTTTT

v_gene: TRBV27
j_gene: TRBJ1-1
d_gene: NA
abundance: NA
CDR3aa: CASSPILTSRNTEAFF
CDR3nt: TGTGCCAGCAGCCCAATCCTCACAAGCAGGAACACTGAAGCTTTCTTT

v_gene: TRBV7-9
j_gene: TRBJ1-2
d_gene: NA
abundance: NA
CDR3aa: CASTGKGGYTF
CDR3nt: TGTGCCAGCACCGGAAAGGGTGGCTACACTTTC

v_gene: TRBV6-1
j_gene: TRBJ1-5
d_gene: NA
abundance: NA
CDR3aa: CASSDAWNQPQHF
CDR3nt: TGTGCCAGCAGTGACGCTTGGAATCAGCCCCAGCATTTT

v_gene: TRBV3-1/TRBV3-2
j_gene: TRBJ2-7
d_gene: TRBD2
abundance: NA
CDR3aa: CASSQHIASGPYEQYF
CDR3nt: TGTGCCAGCAGCCAACACATTGCTAGCGGGCCCTACGAGCAGTACTTC

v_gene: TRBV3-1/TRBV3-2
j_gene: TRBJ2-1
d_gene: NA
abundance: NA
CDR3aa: CASSQESRTYNEQFF
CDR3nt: TGTGCCAGCAGCCAAGAGTCGCGAACCTACAATGAGCAGTTCTTC

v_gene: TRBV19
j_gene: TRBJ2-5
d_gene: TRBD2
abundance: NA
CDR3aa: CASSMTGTSGGVRETQYF
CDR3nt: TGTGCCAGTAGTATGACCGGGACTAGCGGGGGGGTCCGGGAGACCCAGTACTTC

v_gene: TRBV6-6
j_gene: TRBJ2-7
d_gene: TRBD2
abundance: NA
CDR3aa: CASSTSEVAIYEQYF
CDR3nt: TGTGCCAGCAGTACTAGCGAGGTGGCTATATACGAGCAGTACTTC

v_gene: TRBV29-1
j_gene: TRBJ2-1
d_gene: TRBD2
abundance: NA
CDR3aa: CSVEGPRTSGFSYNEQFF
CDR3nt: TGCAGCGTTGAAGGGCCGCGGACTAGCGGATTCTCCTACAATGAGCAGTTCTTC

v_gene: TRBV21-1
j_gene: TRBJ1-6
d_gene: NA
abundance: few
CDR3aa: CASSKIGRQGNSPLHF
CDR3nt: TGTGCCAGCAGCAAAATTGGCCGACAGGGAAATTCACCCCTCCACTTT

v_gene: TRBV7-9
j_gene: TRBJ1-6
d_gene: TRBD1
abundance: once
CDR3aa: CASSPGTGNNSPLHF
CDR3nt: TGTGCCAGCAGCCCCGGGACAGGGAATAATTCACCCCTCCACTTT

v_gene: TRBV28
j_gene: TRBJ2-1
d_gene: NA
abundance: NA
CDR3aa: CASSPGWGRALIF
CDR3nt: TGTGCCAGCAGTCCGGGCTGGGGGCGAGCCCTGATCTTC

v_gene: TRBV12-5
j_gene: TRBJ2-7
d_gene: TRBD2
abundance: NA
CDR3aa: CASAPSGTKSYEQYF
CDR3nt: TGTGCTAGTGCCCCATCCGGGACTAAATCCTACGAGCAGTACTTC

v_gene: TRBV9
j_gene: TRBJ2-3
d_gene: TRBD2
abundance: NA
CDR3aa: CASSVGTSGTSTDTQYF
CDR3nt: TGTGCCAGCAGCGTAGGGACTAGCGGGACTAGCACAGATACGCAGTATTTT

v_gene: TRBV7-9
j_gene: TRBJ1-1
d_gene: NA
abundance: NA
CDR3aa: CASSYRENTEAFF
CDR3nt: TGTGCCAGCAGCTACAGAGAGAACACTGAAGCTTTCTTT

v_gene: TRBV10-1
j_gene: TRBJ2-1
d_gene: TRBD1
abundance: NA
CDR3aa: CASSRDRDEQFF
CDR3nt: TGCGCCAGCAGTAGGGACAGGGATGAGCAGTTCTTC

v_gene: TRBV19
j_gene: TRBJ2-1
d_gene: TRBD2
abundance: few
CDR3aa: CASSIDSGLAAYNEQFF
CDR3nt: TGTGCCAGTAGTATAGATAGCGGACTAGCGGCCTACAATGAGCAGTTCTTC

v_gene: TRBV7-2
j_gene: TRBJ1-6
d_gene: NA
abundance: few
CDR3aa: CASSLARPNNSPLHF
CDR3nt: TGTGCCAGCAGCTTAGCCAGACCCAATAATTCACCCCTCCACTTT

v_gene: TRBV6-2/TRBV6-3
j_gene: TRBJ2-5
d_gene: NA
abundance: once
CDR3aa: CASSYSFSDLFQETQYF
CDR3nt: TGTGCCAGCAGTTACTCTTTTTCGGACCTCTTCCAAGAGACCCAGTACTTC

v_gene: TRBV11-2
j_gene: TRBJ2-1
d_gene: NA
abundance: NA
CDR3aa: CASSLTVLGEQFF
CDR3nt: TGTGCCAGCAGCTTAACGGTCTTAGGGGAGCAGTTCTTC

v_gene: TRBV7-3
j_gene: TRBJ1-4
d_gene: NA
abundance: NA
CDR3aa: CASSEWHQEKLFF
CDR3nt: TGTGCCAGCAGCGAGTGGCATCAGGAAAAACTGTTTTTT

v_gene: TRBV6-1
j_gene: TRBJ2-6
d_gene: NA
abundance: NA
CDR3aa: CASSESSGANVLTF
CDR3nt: TGTGCCAGCAGTGAAAGCTCTGGGGCCAACGTCCTGACTTTC

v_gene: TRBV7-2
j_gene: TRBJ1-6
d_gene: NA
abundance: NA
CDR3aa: CASSLSGTTGSPLHF
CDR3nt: TGTGCCAGCAGCTTGTCCGGGACAACGGGTTCACCCCTCCACTTT

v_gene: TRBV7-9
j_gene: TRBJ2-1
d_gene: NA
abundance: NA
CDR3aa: CASSFSREWDEQFF
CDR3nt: TGTGCCAGCAGCTTTTCCCGGGAGTGGGATGAGCAGTTCTTC